The clone carrying this T cell receptor (beta chain) was detected ten times or more. Its antigen is not known. The length of the CDR3 is 14 residues. Trimming took 3 bases from V and 8 from J, leaving 13 bases between them. Germline CDR1 LGHNA, CDR2 YSLEER. This sample was taken from a study of neurological immune-mediated disorders. Study findings and constraints: HTLV-1-associated myelopathy ranked highest for TCR clonal expansion and multiple sclerosis lowest, beneath healthy controls.

Via MiXCR, TCRdb re-called the 5' RACE reads, giving one row per CDR3 protein. Of 50,000 or so distinct CDR3 sequences in the sample, around 10% are singletons; the top ten hold around 20%. The sequence was collected from a middle-aged woman with HTLV-1-associated myelopathy (HAM/TSP). The chain is built from TRBV4-3 and TRBJ1-4; D unclear. The sequenced sample was PBMCs. CDR3: CASSQAGVREKLFF. The CDR3 DNA follows: TGCGCCAGCAGCCAGGCCGGGGTACGGGAAAAACTGTTTTTT.